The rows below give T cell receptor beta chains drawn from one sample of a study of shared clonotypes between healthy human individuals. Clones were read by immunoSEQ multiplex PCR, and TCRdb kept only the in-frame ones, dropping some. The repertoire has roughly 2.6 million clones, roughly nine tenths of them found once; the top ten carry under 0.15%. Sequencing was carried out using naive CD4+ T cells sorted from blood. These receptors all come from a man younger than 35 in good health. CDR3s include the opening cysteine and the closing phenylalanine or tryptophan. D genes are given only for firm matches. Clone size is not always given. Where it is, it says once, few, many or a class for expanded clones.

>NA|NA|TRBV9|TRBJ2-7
CASSPRGGPYEQYF
TGTGCCAGCAGCCCTAGAGGGGGACCCTACGAGCAGTACTTC
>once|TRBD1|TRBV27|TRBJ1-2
CASSLGTRGRSPGGYTF
TGTGCCAGCAGTTTAGGTACGAGGGGGCGAAGTCCGGGTGGCTACACCTTC
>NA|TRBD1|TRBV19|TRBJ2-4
CASSGQGAAKNIQYF
TGTGCCAGTAGCGGACAGGGGGCGGCCAAAAACATTCAGTACTTC
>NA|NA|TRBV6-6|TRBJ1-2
CASSKDSTNYGYTF
TGTGCCAGCAGTAAGGACAGTACTAACTATGGCTACACCTTC
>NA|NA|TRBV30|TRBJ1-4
CAWSPLTTNEKLFF
TGTGCCTGGAGTCCGTTAACAACTAATGAAAAACTGTTTTTT
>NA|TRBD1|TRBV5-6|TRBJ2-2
CASRADRGVTGELFF
TGTGCCAGCAGGGCGGACAGGGGGGTCACCGGGGAGCTGTTTTTT
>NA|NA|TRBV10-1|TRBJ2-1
CASSEVKGGNEQFF
TGCGCCAGCAGTGAGGTAAAGGGCGGCAATGAGCAGTTCTTC
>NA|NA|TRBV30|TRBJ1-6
CACSGNSPLHF
TGTGCCTGCAGTGGGAATTCACCCCTCCACTTT
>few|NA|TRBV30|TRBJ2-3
CAWSSGTDTQYF
TGTGCCTGGAGTAGCGGGACAGATACGCAGTATTTT
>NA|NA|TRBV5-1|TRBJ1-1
CASSPGTGPNTEAFF
TGCGCCAGCAGCCCTGGTACAGGTCCGAACACTGAAGCTTTCTTT
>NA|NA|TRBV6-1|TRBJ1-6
CASSEAGSPNSPLHF
TGTGCCAGCAGTGAAGCCGGGTCTCCAAATTCACCCCTCCACTTT
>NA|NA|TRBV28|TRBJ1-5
CASSLIAGVGNQPQHF
TGTGCCAGCAGTTTAATAGCGGGAGTGGGCAATCAGCCCCAGCATTTT
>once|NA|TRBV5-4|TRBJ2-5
CASRAAYF
TGTGCCAGCAGGGCCGCGTACTTC
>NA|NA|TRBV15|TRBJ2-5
CATSRDRGGRLRETQYF
TGTGCCACCAGCAGAGATCGTGGGGGGAGATTGCGAGAGACCCAGTACTTC
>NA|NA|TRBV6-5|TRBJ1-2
CASSYSTGDYGYTF
TGTGCCAGCAGTTACTCGACGGGGGACTATGGCTACACCTTC
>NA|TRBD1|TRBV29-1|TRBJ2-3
CSVDRDRGRADTQYF
TGCAGCGTTGATCGGGACAGGGGGCGCGCAGATACGCAGTATTTT
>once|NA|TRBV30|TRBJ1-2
CAWSGQGYGYTF
TGTGCCTGGAGTGGGCAGGGCTATGGCTACACCTTC
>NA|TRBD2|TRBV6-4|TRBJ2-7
CAAGRDEQYF
TGTGCCGCTGGGAGGGACGAGCAGTACTTC
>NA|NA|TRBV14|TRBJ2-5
CASSRPLAPQETQYF
TGTGCCAGCAGCCGACCTCTAGCACCTCAAGAGACCCAGTACTTC
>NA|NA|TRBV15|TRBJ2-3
CATSEGGLRTDTQYF
TGTGCCACCAGCGAGGGGGGACTCCGCACAGATACGCAGTATTTT